Listed below are T cell receptor beta chains from one sample, sequenced in a study of cytomegalovirus exposure and HLA in healthy donors. TCRdb's table, derived via immunoSEQ multiplex PCR, lists solely in-frame clones and lacks some. The table lists roughly 140,000 clones, about four fifths of them singletons. The sequencing input was PBMCs. These receptors all stem from a woman in her thirties or forties in good health and CMV-seropositive. Each CDR3 is given with its conserved first and last residue. Fields, in order: J gene, V gene, D gene, clone size, CDR3 DNA, CDR3 protein. D genes are given only for firm matches. Some rows mark clone size as missing; the rest say once, few, many or name a class of expanded clone.

j_gene: TRBJ2-3
v_gene: TRBV4-2
d_gene: TRBD2
abundance: -
CDR3nt: TGTGCCAGCAGCCAAGGAGGCGGGAGGTACACAGATACGCAGTATTTT
CDR3aa: CASSQGGGRYTDTQYF

j_gene: TRBJ2-3
v_gene: TRBV4-2
d_gene: -
abundance: -
CDR3nt: TGTGCCAGCAGCCAAGATCCTTCGGGTAGCGAAACCACCACAGATACGCAGTATTTT
CDR3aa: CASSQDPSGSETTTDTQYF

j_gene: TRBJ2-1
v_gene: TRBV11-3
d_gene: TRBD2
abundance: -
CDR3nt: TGTGCCAGCAGCTTAATGCTAGCGGGAGGGGGCAATGAGCAGTTCTTC
CDR3aa: CASSLMLAGGGNEQFF

j_gene: TRBJ2-5
v_gene: TRBV6-5
d_gene: TRBD2
abundance: -
CDR3nt: TGTGCCAGCACTAGCGGCCTGTACCAAGAGACCCAGTACTTC
CDR3aa: CASTSGLYQETQYF

j_gene: TRBJ2-5
v_gene: TRBV15
d_gene: TRBD1
abundance: -
CDR3nt: TGTGCCACCAGCGGGAAAGGGGGCCAGTACCAAGAGACCCAGTACTTC
CDR3aa: CATSGKGGQYQETQYF

j_gene: TRBJ2-1
v_gene: TRBV9
d_gene: -
abundance: -
CDR3nt: TGTGCCAGCAGCGTAGACGGATTCGGCGGGAATGAGCAGTTCTTC
CDR3aa: CASSVDGFGGNEQFF

j_gene: TRBJ2-1
v_gene: TRBV11-3
d_gene: -
abundance: -
CDR3nt: TGTGCCAGCAGCTCTAAGCGCTACAATGAGCAGTTCTTC
CDR3aa: CASSSKRYNEQFF

j_gene: TRBJ1-6
v_gene: TRBV5-1
d_gene: -
abundance: -
CDR3nt: TGCGCCAGCAGCTTGGGGCCGGGAAACTATAATTCACCCCTCCACTTT
CDR3aa: CASSLGPGNYNSPLHF

j_gene: TRBJ2-2
v_gene: TRBV6-5
d_gene: TRBD1
abundance: once
CDR3nt: TGTGCCAGCAGTTACGGGACAGTTAACACCGGGGAGCTGTTTTTT
CDR3aa: CASSYGTVNTGELFF

j_gene: TRBJ2-2
v_gene: TRBV2
d_gene: TRBD2
abundance: -
CDR3nt: TGTGCCAGCAGTGGACTAGCGGGGAACACCGGGGAGCTGTTTTTT
CDR3aa: CASSGLAGNTGELFF

j_gene: TRBJ2-5
v_gene: TRBV14
d_gene: -
abundance: -
CDR3nt: TGTGCCAGCAGCCAAGAGCCCAGGCAAGAGACCCAGTACTTC
CDR3aa: CASSQEPRQETQYF

j_gene: TRBJ1-3
v_gene: TRBV2
d_gene: -
abundance: -
CDR3nt: TGTGCCAGCTGTGAAGAACTTGGAAACACCATATATTTT
CDR3aa: CASCEELGNTIYF

j_gene: TRBJ2-6
v_gene: TRBV18
d_gene: TRBD1
abundance: -
CDR3nt: TGTGCCAGCTCACCCCAGACAGGGGACTCTGGGGCCAACGTCCTGACTTTC
CDR3aa: CASSPQTGDSGANVLTF

j_gene: TRBJ1-4
v_gene: TRBV7-9
d_gene: -
abundance: -
CDR3nt: TGTGCCAGCAGCTGGCAGTTGAATGAAAAACTGTTTTTT
CDR3aa: CASSWQLNEKLFF

j_gene: TRBJ2-1
v_gene: TRBV10-3
d_gene: TRBD2
abundance: -
CDR3nt: TGTGCCATAAGCCCCACTAGCGGGAGGAACAATGAGCAGTTCTTC
CDR3aa: CAISPTSGRNNEQFF

j_gene: TRBJ2-5
v_gene: TRBV25-1
d_gene: -
abundance: -
CDR3nt: TGTGCCAGCACGGGCAGGGTCGATCAAGAGACCCAGTACTTC
CDR3aa: CASTGRVDQETQYF

j_gene: TRBJ2-1
v_gene: TRBV12-2
d_gene: -
abundance: -
CDR3nt: TGTGCAAGTCGCCAAGACAGGGGGCTGTACAATGAGCAGTTCTTC
CDR3aa: CASRQDRGLYNEQFF

j_gene: TRBJ2-4
v_gene: TRBV5-1
d_gene: TRBD2
abundance: once
CDR3nt: TGCGCCAGCAGCACCGCGCTAGCGGGCCCGACCATTCAGTACTTC
CDR3aa: CASSTALAGPTIQYF